Listed below are T cell receptor beta chains from one sample, sequenced in a study of T cell responses to AZD1222 COVID-19 vaccine. Repertoires were generated with immunoSEQ multiplex PCR, while TCRdb's copy carries only in-frame clones and drops some. The sample has about 130,000 clones, roughly 88% seen once; the top ten hold 4% to 5.5%. Sequencing was performed on peripheral blood, taken on day 0 of MenACWY control vaccination. The source is an adult in good health. Both conserved end residues are part of each CDR3. Each record gives: J gene, CDR3 length, clone size, V gene, D gene, CDR3 DNA, CDR3 protein. A D gene is named only where the DNA matches it firmly. Expanded clones are given a class, and other clones once, few, many or no size at all.

TRBJ2-1 | 18 | once | TRBV13 | - | TGTGCCAGCAGCCACATCTCCTTTAAGGGGCAGAATTACAATGAGCAGTTCTTC | CASSHISFKGQNYNEQFF
TRBJ1-2 | 13 | - | TRBV28 | TRBD1 | TGTGCCAGCAGTTTCCAGGGGGCCTATGGCTACACCTTC | CASSFQGAYGYTF
TRBJ1-6 | 14 | - | TRBV6-5 | TRBD1 | TGTGCCACCTCCAACAGGGGGACGCATTCACCCCTCCACTTT | CATSNRGTHSPLHF
TRBJ1-1 | 14 | - | TRBV6-5 | - | TGTGCCAGCAGTCTCACCAGAATGAACACTGAAGCTTTCTTT | CASSLTRMNTEAFF
TRBJ1-5 | 13 | few | TRBV10-3 | - | TGTGCCATCAGTGATGAGTTGGTCCAGCCCCAGCATTTT | CAISDELVQPQHF
TRBJ2-7 | 12 | - | TRBV6-5 | - | TGTGCCAGCAGTTCGACAGTCTACGAGCAGTACTTC | CASSSTVYEQYF
TRBJ2-1 | 15 | - | TRBV19 | - | TGTGCCAGTAGTATATTGGGGGGCGCCTACAATGAGCAGTTCTTC | CASSILGGAYNEQFF
TRBJ1-2 | 13 | - | TRBV11-2 | - | TGTGCCAGCACTGGGTCGGCGGGCTATGGCTACACCTTC | CASTGSAGYGYTF
TRBJ1-6 | 16 | - | TRBV9 | - | TGTGCCAGCAGCCCCCTCCAGAACTCCTATAATTCACCCCTCCACTTT | CASSPLQNSYNSPLHF
TRBJ2-1 | 14 | - | TRBV6-5 | - | TGTGCCACCACACGGGGGAGTCCCTACAATGAGCAGTTCTTC | CATTRGSPYNEQFF
TRBJ2-1 | 16 | - | TRBV13 | - | TGTGCCAGCAGCCCAACCGCCGGGACCCGGGGACATGAGCAGTTCTTC | CASSPTAGTRGHEQFF
TRBJ2-1 | 15 | - | TRBV11-3 | - | TGTGCCAGCAGCCGGGACGGAGGGACCTACAATGAGCAGTTCTTC | CASSRDGGTYNEQFF
TRBJ2-5 | 15 | - | TRBV5-6 | - | TGTGCCAGCAGCTTGGCGGCAGACTACCAAGAGACCCAGTACTTC | CASSLAADYQETQYF
TRBJ1-2 | 15 | - | TRBV9 | - | TGTGCCAGCAGCGCTTTCCCGACGGCTAACTATGGCTACACCTTC | CASSAFPTANYGYTF
TRBJ2-2 | 14 | - | TRBV3-1/TRBV3-2 | - | TGTGCCAGCAGCCATCGGACCGGTATAGGTGTGCTGTTTTTT | CASSHRTGIGVLFF
TRBJ2-3 | 14 | - | TRBV19 | - | TGTGCCTCCCAAAGGGGGACCCTAGGCGATACGCAGTATTTT | CASQRGTLGDTQYF
TRBJ2-5 | 14 | - | TRBV7-8 | - | TGTGCCAGCAGCTTAGGGACTACCCAAGAGACCCAGTACTTC | CASSLGTTQETQYF
TRBJ2-1 | 13 | - | TRBV10-3 | TRBD2 | TGTGCCATCAGTCTAGCGGGGGGCAATGAGCAGTTCTTC | CAISLAGGNEQFF
TRBJ1-1 | 11 | - | TRBV20-1 | - | TGCAGTGCCTCGGGGGAAACTGAAGCTTTCTTT | CSASGETEAFF